This T cell receptor (beta chain) was captured in a study of beta chain features in type 1 diabetes. This clone was seen a handful of times. What it binds is not known. This same CDR3 is encoded by further DNA sequences in the sample. Overall study results and limits: The VDJ junctions of type 1 diabetes patients carried fewer insertions and more deletions. TCRB CDR3s from Type 1 diabetes patients were moderately but significantly shorter in all four CD4+ subsets.

Trimming left V 3 bases short and J 1 base short, with 5 bases between. CDR3 size: 13 residues. Germline loops: CDR1 KGHSH, CDR2 LQKENI. What was sequenced were expressed TCRB transcripts, since all of the isolated RNA had been reverse transcribed. Mean read depth for naive, central memory and regulatory T cell samples was 3.5 million or so reads. Clones were read by immunoSEQ multiplex PCR, and TCRdb kept only the in-frame ones, dropping some. The sample contains approximately 160,000 clones, roughly 63% of which appear only once. Specimen: naive CD4+ T cells from blood. The chain recombines TRBV18 with TRBJ2-3; no firm D call. The clonotype comes from a young man with type 1 diabetes. CDR3 sequence: CASSPAGTDTQYF. CDR3 DNA: TGTGCCAGCTCACCCGCTGGCACAGATACGCAGTATTTT.